This T cell receptor (beta chain) was sequenced during a study of blood T cell repertoires in COVID-19. About the study: Specimens from acute and convalescent COVID-19 originated in the United States, Italy and Spain. Sources were T cells, B-cell-depleted T cells, or PBMCs; the material itself was cDNA or gDNA.

Authors' methods: Counts of nucleated cells, estimated from reference gene primer amplification, were obtained. Produced via immunoSEQ multiplex PCR; TCRdb's table is partial and in-frame only. For V, J and clone size, that table is used; D and trimming come from the DNA. The sample records 140,000 to 150,000 clones, 75% to 90% being singletons. The TCR was taken from a woman aged 60 to 75 with active COVID-19. Sample: peripheral blood.

Written as DNA, the CDR3 is TGTGCCAGCAGCTTTGGGACAGGGGCCTACGAGCAGTACTTC. Protein sequence: CASSFGTGAYEQYF. V usage is TRBV5-5 and J usage is TRBJ2-7; TRBD1 aligns across 10 bases. Per germline, CDR1 SGHKS and CDR2 YYEKEE (reference sequence). Germline trimming cut 2 bases from V and 2 bases from J; bases unmatched to any gene: 1. The CDR3 contains 14 residues.